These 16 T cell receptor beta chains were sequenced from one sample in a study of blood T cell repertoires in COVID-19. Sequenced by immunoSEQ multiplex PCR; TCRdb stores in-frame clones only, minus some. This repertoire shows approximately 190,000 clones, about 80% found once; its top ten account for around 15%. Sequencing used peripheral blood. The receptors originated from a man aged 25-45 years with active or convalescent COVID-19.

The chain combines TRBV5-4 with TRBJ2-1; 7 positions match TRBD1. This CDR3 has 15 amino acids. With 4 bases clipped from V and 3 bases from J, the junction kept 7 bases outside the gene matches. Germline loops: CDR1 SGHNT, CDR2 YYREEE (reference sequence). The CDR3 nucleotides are TGTGCCAGCAGCCCCGGACAGGCGAACTACAATGAGCAGTTCTTC. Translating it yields CASSPGQANYNEQFF.

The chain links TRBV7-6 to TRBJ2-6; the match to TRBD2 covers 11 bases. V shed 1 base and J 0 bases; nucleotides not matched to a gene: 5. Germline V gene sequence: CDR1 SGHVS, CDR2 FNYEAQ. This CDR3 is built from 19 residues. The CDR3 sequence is CASSLGTSGLSSGANVLTF. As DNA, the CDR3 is TGTGCCAGCAGCTTAGGGACTAGCGGGCTTAGCTCTGGGGCCAACGTCCTGACTTTC. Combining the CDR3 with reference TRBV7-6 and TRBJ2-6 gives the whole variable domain GAGVSQSPRYKVTKRGQDVALRCDPISGHVSLYWYRQALGQGPEFLTYFNYEAQQDKSGLPNDRFSAERPEGSISTLTIQRTEQRDSAMYRCASSLGTSGLSSGANVLTFGAGSRLTVL.

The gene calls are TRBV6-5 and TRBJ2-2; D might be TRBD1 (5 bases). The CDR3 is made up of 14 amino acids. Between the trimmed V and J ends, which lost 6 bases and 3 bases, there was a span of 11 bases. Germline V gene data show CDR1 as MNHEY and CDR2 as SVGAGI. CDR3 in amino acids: CASRRGQDTGELFF. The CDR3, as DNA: TGTGCCAGCAGGCGTGGACAAGACACCGGGGAGCTGTTTTTT.

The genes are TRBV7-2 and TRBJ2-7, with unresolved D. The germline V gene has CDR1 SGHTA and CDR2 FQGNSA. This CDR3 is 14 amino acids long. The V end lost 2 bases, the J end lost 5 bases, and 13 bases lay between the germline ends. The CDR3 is CASSLLYGGHEQYF. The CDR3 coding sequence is TGTGCCAGCAGCTTACTGTACGGCGGCCACGAGCAGTACTTC.

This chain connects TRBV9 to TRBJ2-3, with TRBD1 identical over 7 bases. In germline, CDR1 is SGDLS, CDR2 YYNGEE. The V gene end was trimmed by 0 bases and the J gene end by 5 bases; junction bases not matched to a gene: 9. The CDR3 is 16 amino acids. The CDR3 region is CASSVADRVGRDTQYF. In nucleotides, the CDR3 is TGTGCCAGCAGCGTAGCTGACAGGGTGGGAAGAGATACGCAGTATTTT.

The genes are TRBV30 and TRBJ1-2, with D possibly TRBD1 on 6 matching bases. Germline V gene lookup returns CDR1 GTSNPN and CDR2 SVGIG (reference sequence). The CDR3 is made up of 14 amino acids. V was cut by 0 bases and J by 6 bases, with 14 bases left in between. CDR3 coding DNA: TGTGCCTGGAGTGTTTGGGGGGGCGGGAATGGCTACACCTTC. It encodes CAWSVWGGGNGYTF.

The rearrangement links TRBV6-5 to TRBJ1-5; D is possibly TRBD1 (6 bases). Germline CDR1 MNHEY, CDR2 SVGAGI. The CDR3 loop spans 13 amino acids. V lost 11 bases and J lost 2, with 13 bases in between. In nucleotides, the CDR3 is TGTGCCGCGTCCAGACAGGGCAATCAGCCCCAGCATTTT. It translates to CAASRQGNQPQHF.

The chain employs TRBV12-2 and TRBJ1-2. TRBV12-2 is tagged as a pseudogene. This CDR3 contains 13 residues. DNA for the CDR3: TGTGCAAGTCGACGGGGCGGGGACTATGGCTACACCTTC. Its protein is CASRRGGDYGYTF.

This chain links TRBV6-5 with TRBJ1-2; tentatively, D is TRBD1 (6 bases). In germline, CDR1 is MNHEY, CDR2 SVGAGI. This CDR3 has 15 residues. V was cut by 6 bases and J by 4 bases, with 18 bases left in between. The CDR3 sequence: CASRPIPTGSYGYTF. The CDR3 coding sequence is TGTGCCAGCAGACCTATACCGACAGGTTCCTATGGCTACACCTTC.

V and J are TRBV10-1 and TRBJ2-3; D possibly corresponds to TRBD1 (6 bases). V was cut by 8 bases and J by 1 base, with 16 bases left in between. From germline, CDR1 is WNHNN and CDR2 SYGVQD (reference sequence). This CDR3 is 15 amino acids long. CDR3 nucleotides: TGCGCCAGCGCAGACTTCGAGGGGGGCACAGATACGCAGTATTTT. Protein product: CASADFEGGTDTQYF.

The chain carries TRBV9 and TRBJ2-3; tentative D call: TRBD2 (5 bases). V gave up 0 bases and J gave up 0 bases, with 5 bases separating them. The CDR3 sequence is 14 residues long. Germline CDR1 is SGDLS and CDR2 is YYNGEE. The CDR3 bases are TGTGCCAGCAGCGTAGGAGGGAGCACAGATACGCAGTATTTT. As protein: CASSVGGSTDTQYF. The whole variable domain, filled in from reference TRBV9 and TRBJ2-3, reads DSGVTQTPKHLITATGQRVTLRCSPRSGDLSVYWYQQSLDQGLQFLIQYYNGEERAKGNILERFSAQQFPDLHSELNLSSLELGDSALYFCASSVGGSTDTQYFGPGTRLTVL.

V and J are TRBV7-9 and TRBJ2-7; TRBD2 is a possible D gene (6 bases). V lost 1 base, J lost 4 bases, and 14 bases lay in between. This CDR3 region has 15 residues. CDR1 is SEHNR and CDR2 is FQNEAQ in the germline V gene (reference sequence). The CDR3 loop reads CASSLGGVGVYEQYF. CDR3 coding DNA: TGTGCCAGCAGCTTAGGGGGGGTCGGCGTATACGAGCAGTACTTC.

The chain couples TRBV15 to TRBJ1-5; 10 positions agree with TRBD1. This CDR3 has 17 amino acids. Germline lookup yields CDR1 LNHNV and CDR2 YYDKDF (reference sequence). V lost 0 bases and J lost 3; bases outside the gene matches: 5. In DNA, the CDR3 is TGTGCCACCAGCAGAGAGGGACAGGGGTGGTTCAATCAGCCCCAGCATTTT. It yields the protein CATSREGQGWFNQPQHF.

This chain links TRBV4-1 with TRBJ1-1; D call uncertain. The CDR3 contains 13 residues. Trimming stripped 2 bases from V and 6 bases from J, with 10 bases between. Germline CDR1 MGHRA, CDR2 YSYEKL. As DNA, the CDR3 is TGCGCCAGCAGCCAAAGAGAGAGGGCTGAAGCTTTCTTT. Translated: CASSQRERAEAFF.

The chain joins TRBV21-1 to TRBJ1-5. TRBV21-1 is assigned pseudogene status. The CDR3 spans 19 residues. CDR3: CASCTSGLRPRWLNQPQHF. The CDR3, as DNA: TGTGCCAGCTGTACTTCGGGTCTACGGCCAAGGTGGCTCAATCAGCCCCAGCATTTT.

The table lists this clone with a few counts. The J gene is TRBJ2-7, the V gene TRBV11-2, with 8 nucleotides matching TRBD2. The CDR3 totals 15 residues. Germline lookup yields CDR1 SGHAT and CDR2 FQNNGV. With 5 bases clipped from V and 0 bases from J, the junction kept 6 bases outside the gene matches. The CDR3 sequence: CASSMSGGSSYEQYF. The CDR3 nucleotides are TGTGCCAGCAGCATGAGCGGGGGTAGCTCCTACGAGCAGTACTTC.